The clone carrying this TCR beta chain was seen many times. Its matching antigen is unknown. CDR3 size: 17 residues. Per the germline V gene, CDR1 is LGHNA and CDR2 is YNFKEQ. The J segment lost 2 bases and the V segment lost 0 bases, leaving 8 bases of the junction unmatched. Uncontrolled infection, other autoimmune disease, pregnancy or lactation excluded patients. The sample originates from a study of T cells in Graves' hyperthyroidism and ophthalmopathy. General study results and limits: Ophthalmopathy could be told apart from stable hyperthyroidism with a 13 V-J model. Blood samples included most of the expanded thyroid clonotypes exceeding 0.001.

The investigators amplified TCR beta CDR3 regions from RNA transcripts. In the first-round RT-PCR of the TCR CDR3, the HTBI primer set was used. TCRdb re-derived calls from the multiplex PCR reads in MiXCR, one entry per CDR3 protein. The profile shows more than 500,000 distinct CDR3 sequences, 15% to 20% of them singletons. The rearrangement links TRBV4-2 to TRBJ2-5; 8 bases map to TRBD2. Input material: blood. The receptor comes from a woman between 25 and 40 years old with Graves' ophthalmopathy. DNA of the CDR3: TGTGCCAGCAGCCAAGAGGGGGTAGCGGGACGGCAAGAGACCCAGTACTTC. It is translated as CASSQEGVAGRQETQYF.